These T cell receptor beta chains were read from a single sample in a study of blood T cell repertoires in COVID-19. Using immunoSEQ multiplex PCR, the repertoire was profiled, and TCRdb retains in-frame clones only, with some absent. Here the sample spans some 170,000 clones, roughly 87% being singletons. Sequenced: PBMCs or T cells enriched from blood (not recorded which). These receptors were obtained from a human donor with acute COVID-19. The donor label of this sample is uncertain. Each CDR3 is given with its conserved first and last residue. D genes are given only for firm matches. Size is stated for part of the rows, as once, few or many counts, or as a class when the clone is expanded.

d_gene: TRBD2; abundance: -; v_gene: TRBV19; j_gene: TRBJ2-3; CDR3nt: TGTGCCAGTAGCCCGCTAGCGGGGGGATCAGATACGCAGTATTTT; CDR3aa: CASSPLAGGSDTQYF
d_gene: TRBD1; abundance: -; v_gene: TRBV7-9; j_gene: TRBJ1-1; CDR3nt: TGTGCCAGCAGCGACCGACAGGGTCCCGCACTTGAAGCTTTCTTT; CDR3aa: CASSDRQGPALEAFF
d_gene: TRBD1; abundance: -; v_gene: TRBV7-9; j_gene: TRBJ2-4; CDR3nt: TGTGCCAGCAGCTTAGTGGACAGGGGGGTAGTCAAAAACATTCAGTACTTC; CDR3aa: CASSLVDRGVVKNIQYF
d_gene: TRBD2; abundance: -; v_gene: TRBV5-1; j_gene: TRBJ2-7; CDR3nt: TGCGCCAGCACCCTCCGCCGGGGGGGGCCGTACTACGAGCAGTACTTC; CDR3aa: CASTLRRGGPYYEQYF
d_gene: TRBD1; abundance: -; v_gene: TRBV7-2; j_gene: TRBJ2-7; CDR3nt: TGTGCCAGCAGCAAGACAGGGGCCTACGAGCAGTACTTC; CDR3aa: CASSKTGAYEQYF
d_gene: TRBD1; abundance: -; v_gene: TRBV9; j_gene: TRBJ2-5; CDR3nt: TGTGCCAGCAGCGTAGGTGACAGGGGGTCGTCGGAGACCCAGTACTTC; CDR3aa: CASSVGDRGSSETQYF
d_gene: -; abundance: -; v_gene: TRBV18; j_gene: TRBJ1-3; CDR3nt: TGTGCCAGCTCACCACCCTTTGGAAACACCATATATTTT; CDR3aa: CASSPPFGNTIYF
d_gene: TRBD1; abundance: -; v_gene: TRBV6-2/TRBV6-3; j_gene: TRBJ1-1; CDR3nt: TGTGCCAGCAGTAAAGACAGGGGGAACACTGAAGCTTTCTTT; CDR3aa: CASSKDRGNTEAFF
d_gene: TRBD2; abundance: -; v_gene: TRBV7-2; j_gene: TRBJ2-3; CDR3nt: TGTGCCAGCAGCGGTACTAGCGGACTTAGCACAGATACGCAGTATTTT; CDR3aa: CASSGTSGLSTDTQYF
d_gene: -; abundance: -; v_gene: TRBV5-5; j_gene: TRBJ1-2; CDR3nt: TGTGCCAGCAGCTTCTCCTATGGCTACACCTTC; CDR3aa: CASSFSYGYTF
d_gene: -; abundance: -; v_gene: TRBV7-2; j_gene: TRBJ2-1; CDR3nt: TGTGCCAGCAGCTTCGCGGACAGAGGCCGTGAGCAGTTCTTC; CDR3aa: CASSFADRGREQFF
d_gene: TRBD1; abundance: -; v_gene: TRBV6-5; j_gene: TRBJ2-7; CDR3nt: TGTGCCAGCACCGACAGGGTTCGGTACGAGCAGTACTTC; CDR3aa: CASTDRVRYEQYF
d_gene: -; abundance: -; v_gene: TRBV6-1; j_gene: TRBJ1-4; CDR3nt: TGTGCTAGCAGTGATAGGGGGAAGGAAAAACTGTTTTTT; CDR3aa: CASSDRGKEKLFF
d_gene: TRBD1; abundance: -; v_gene: TRBV27; j_gene: TRBJ1-1; CDR3nt: TGTGCCAGCAGGTCTCGACAGGGGGGCCCTGAAGCTTTCTTT; CDR3aa: CASRSRQGGPEAFF
d_gene: -; abundance: once; v_gene: TRBV12-3/TRBV12-4; j_gene: TRBJ2-7; CDR3nt: TGTGCCAGCAGCCAATTGTTGTACGAGCAGTACTTC; CDR3aa: CASSQLLYEQYF
d_gene: -; abundance: -; v_gene: TRBV5-1; j_gene: TRBJ2-5; CDR3nt: TGCGCCAGCAGCTTGGACTTTCGTCATGGAGAAGAGACCCAGTACTTC; CDR3aa: CASSLDFRHGEETQYF
d_gene: -; abundance: -; v_gene: TRBV29-1; j_gene: TRBJ1-1; CDR3nt: TGCAGCGTTGAAGTAAAGCCGAACACTGAAGCTTTCTTT; CDR3aa: CSVEVKPNTEAFF
d_gene: TRBD1; abundance: -; v_gene: TRBV6-5; j_gene: TRBJ1-5; CDR3nt: TGTGCCAGCAGGGGACAGGGAGGTCAGCCCCAGCATTTT; CDR3aa: CASRGQGGQPQHF
d_gene: -; abundance: -; v_gene: TRBV11-1; j_gene: TRBJ2-5; CDR3nt: TGTGCCAGCAGCTTATTGGAGGGAGGGGGGAAGACCCAGTACTTC; CDR3aa: CASSLLEGGGKTQYF
d_gene: -; abundance: -; v_gene: TRBV5-1; j_gene: TRBJ2-1; CDR3nt: TGCGCCAGCAGCTTGGAAGAGGGCGGCTCCCACAATGAGCAGTTCTTC; CDR3aa: CASSLEEGGSHNEQFF
d_gene: -; abundance: -; v_gene: TRBV30; j_gene: TRBJ1-2; CDR3nt: TGTGCCTGGAAAGCAGGGAATGTTGGAGGCTACACCTTC; CDR3aa: CAWKAGNVGGYTF
d_gene: TRBD2; abundance: -; v_gene: TRBV19; j_gene: TRBJ2-1; CDR3nt: TGTGCCAGTAGTATAAATCCCGCTAGCGGGGGCTACCTATACAATGAGCAGTTCTTC; CDR3aa: CASSINPASGGYLYNEQFF
d_gene: -; abundance: -; v_gene: TRBV12-3/TRBV12-4; j_gene: TRBJ2-1; CDR3nt: TGTGCCAGCAGTCCTATCGTGTACAATGAGCAGTTCTTC; CDR3aa: CASSPIVYNEQFF
d_gene: TRBD1; abundance: -; v_gene: TRBV7-6; j_gene: TRBJ1-3; CDR3nt: TGTGCCAGCAGCTTAGCCCCGACAGGGGTTGGAAACACCATATATTTT; CDR3aa: CASSLAPTGVGNTIYF
d_gene: -; abundance: -; v_gene: TRBV4-3; j_gene: TRBJ1-1; CDR3nt: TGCGCCAGCAGCCAAGACACTCTGAACACTGAAGCTTTCTTT; CDR3aa: CASSQDTLNTEAFF
d_gene: TRBD1; abundance: once; v_gene: TRBV24-1; j_gene: TRBJ2-1; CDR3nt: TGTGCCACCAGTGATTCCTGGACAGGGCCTTACAATGAGCAGTTCTTC; CDR3aa: CATSDSWTGPYNEQFF
d_gene: TRBD1; abundance: -; v_gene: TRBV6-6; j_gene: TRBJ1-6; CDR3nt: TGTGCCAGCAGTCTCCGGGACAGGGGCCTTAGCTCCTATAATTCACCCCTCCACTTT; CDR3aa: CASSLRDRGLSSYNSPLHF
d_gene: TRBD2; abundance: -; v_gene: TRBV5-1; j_gene: TRBJ2-1; CDR3nt: TGCGCCAGCAGCCCCGGACTAGCGGGGGGGCCGCTTTGGCAGTTCTTC; CDR3aa: CASSPGLAGGPLWQFF
d_gene: -; abundance: -; v_gene: TRBV27; j_gene: TRBJ1-2; CDR3nt: TGTGCCAGCAGTTTATTGTACCGGGGGACTCGCTGGACTGGCTACACCTTC; CDR3aa: CASSLLYRGTRWTGYTF
d_gene: TRBD2; abundance: -; v_gene: TRBV11-3; j_gene: TRBJ2-1; CDR3nt: TGTGCCAGCAGCCCACCGGGGGGAAATGAGCAGTTCTTC; CDR3aa: CASSPPGGNEQFF
d_gene: TRBD1; abundance: -; v_gene: TRBV9; j_gene: TRBJ2-1; CDR3nt: TGTGCCAGCAGCGTAGGGACCGGGACAGGTAACAATGAGCAGTTCTTC; CDR3aa: CASSVGTGTGNNEQFF
d_gene: -; abundance: -; v_gene: TRBV7-9; j_gene: TRBJ1-1; CDR3nt: TGTGCCAGCAGCTTAACCGGGACACTCACTGAAGCTTTCTTT; CDR3aa: CASSLTGTLTEAFF
d_gene: -; abundance: once; v_gene: TRBV5-1; j_gene: TRBJ2-2; CDR3nt: TGCGCCAGCAGTTACATCCAGGCATCCGGGGAGCTGTTTTTT; CDR3aa: CASSYIQASGELFF
d_gene: TRBD2; abundance: -; v_gene: TRBV5-4; j_gene: TRBJ2-3; CDR3nt: TGTGCCAGCAGCTTGAATCGGGGGGGCCGTGGAGATACGCAGTATTTT; CDR3aa: CASSLNRGGRGDTQYF
d_gene: -; abundance: -; v_gene: TRBV5-1; j_gene: TRBJ2-7; CDR3nt: TGCGCCAGCAGCTTGGGTACAGGAGAAGCCTACGAGCAGTACTTC; CDR3aa: CASSLGTGEAYEQYF
d_gene: -; abundance: -; v_gene: TRBV7-9; j_gene: TRBJ2-2; CDR3nt: TGTGCCAGCAGCTTTAAGGGGATTGACACCGGGGAGCTGTTTTTT; CDR3aa: CASSFKGIDTGELFF
d_gene: TRBD1; abundance: -; v_gene: TRBV2; j_gene: TRBJ1-6; CDR3nt: TGTGCCAGCAGCTACAAGACAGGGGATAATTCACCCCTCCACTTT; CDR3aa: CASSYKTGDNSPLHF